Included here is one T cell receptor (beta chain) sequence, with context. Its target is unknown. This sample was taken from a study of blood T cells in healthy people across ages. Alongside a J-beta primer mix, a sample-barcoded 5' primer served in a second PCR lasting about 6 to 12 cycles. MiXCR was run by TCRdb on the 5' RACE reads, yielding one entry per CDR3 protein. The repertoire consists of approximately 1.5 million distinct CDR3 sequences, with 30% to 35% occurring once and the leading ten covering 11%. Germline-derived CDR1 and CDR2 are SGHRS and YFSETQ. V lost 5 bases, J lost 5 bases, and 11 bases lay in between. The CDR3 totals 13 residues. Overall study findings and caveats: A conclusive naive versus antigen-experienced comparison was prevented by the unsorted PBMCs. Older individuals had lower TCR beta diversity per million T cells (the decline was roughly linear).

Sequenced sample: blood. The chain joins TRBV5-1 to TRBJ2-1; tentative D call: TRBD1 (6 bases). This TCR was recovered from a woman aged 25-40 years in good health. The CDR3 protein is CASRGDTDNEQFF. The CDR3 nucleotides read TGCGCCAGCAGGGGGGACACAGACAATGAGCAGTTCTTC.